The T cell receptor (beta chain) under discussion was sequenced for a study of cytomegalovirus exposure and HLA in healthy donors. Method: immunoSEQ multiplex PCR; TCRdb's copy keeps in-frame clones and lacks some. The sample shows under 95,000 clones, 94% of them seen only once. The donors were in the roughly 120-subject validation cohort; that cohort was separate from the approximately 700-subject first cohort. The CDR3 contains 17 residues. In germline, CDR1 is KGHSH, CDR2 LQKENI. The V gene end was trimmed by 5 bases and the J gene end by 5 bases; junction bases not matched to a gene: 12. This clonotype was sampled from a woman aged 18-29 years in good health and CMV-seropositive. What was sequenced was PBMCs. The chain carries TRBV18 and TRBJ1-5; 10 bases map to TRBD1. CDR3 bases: TGTGCCAGCTCAGCGCTGACAGGGGGCAGAGCGGATCAGCCCCAGCATTTT. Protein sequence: CASSALTGGRADQPQHF.